This T cell receptor (beta chain) was sequenced during a study of blood T cells in healthy people across ages. Study-level points and caveats: Shifts in expanded clonotypes may have been confounded by donor CMV status, which was unknown.

Next came a second PCR, run for about 7 to 12 cycles, which used a sample-barcoded 5' primer along with a J-beta primer mix. Every cDNA molecule bore a tag from a template-switch adaptor containing 12 random nucleotides. TCRdb used MiXCR to reprocess the 5' RACE reads, holding one entry per CDR3 protein. The profile covers over 1,500,000 distinct CDR3 sequences, with 35% to 50% appearing a single time and about 23% taken by the ten largest. There are a few counts of this clonotype. What it binds is not known. The donors, healthy Caucasians from Russia, were aged roughly 6 to 95. Peripheral blood, around 10 milliliters per donor, was collected. The germline V gene encodes CDR1 ENHRY and CDR2 SYGVKD. The CDR3 is made up of 13 amino acids. V was clipped by 8 bases and J by 0 bases, with 8 bases between them.

Sample: blood. The sequence was collected from a human donor in good health. The genes are TRBV10-3 and TRBJ2-1, with D unresolved. The DNA for the CDR3 is TGTGCCATCGCGGATAGCTCCTACAATGAGCAGTTCTTC. Residues: CAIADSSYNEQFF.